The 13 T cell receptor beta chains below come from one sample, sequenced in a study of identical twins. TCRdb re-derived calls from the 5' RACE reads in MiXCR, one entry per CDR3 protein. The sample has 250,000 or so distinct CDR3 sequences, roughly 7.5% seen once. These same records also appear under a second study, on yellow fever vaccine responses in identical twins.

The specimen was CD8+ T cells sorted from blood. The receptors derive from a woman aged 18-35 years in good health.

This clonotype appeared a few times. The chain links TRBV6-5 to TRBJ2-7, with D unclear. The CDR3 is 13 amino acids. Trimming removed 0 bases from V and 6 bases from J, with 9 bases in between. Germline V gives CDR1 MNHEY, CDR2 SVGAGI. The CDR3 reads CASSYSSGREQYF. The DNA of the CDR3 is TGTGCCAGCAGTTACTCGAGTGGGCGCGAGCAGTACTTC.

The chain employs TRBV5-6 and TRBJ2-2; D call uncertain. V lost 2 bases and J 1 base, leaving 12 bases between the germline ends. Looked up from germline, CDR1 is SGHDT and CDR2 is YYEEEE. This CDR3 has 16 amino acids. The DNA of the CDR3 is TGTGCCAGCAGCTTAGTCGGAGCACTGAACACCGGGGAGCTGTTTTTT. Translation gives CASSLVGALNTGELFF. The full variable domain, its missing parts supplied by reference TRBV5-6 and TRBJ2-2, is DAGVTQSPTHLIKTRGQQVTLRCSPKSGHDTVSWYQQALGQGPQFIFQYYEEEERQRGNFPDRFSGHQFPNYSSELNVNALLLGDSALYLCASSLVGALNTGELFFGEGSRLTVL.

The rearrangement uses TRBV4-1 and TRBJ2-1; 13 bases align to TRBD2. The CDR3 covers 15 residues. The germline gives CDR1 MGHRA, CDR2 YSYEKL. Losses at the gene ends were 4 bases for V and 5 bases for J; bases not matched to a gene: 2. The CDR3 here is CASSPGLAGHNEQFF. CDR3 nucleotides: TGCGCCAGCAGCCCGGGACTAGCGGGACACAATGAGCAGTTCTTC.

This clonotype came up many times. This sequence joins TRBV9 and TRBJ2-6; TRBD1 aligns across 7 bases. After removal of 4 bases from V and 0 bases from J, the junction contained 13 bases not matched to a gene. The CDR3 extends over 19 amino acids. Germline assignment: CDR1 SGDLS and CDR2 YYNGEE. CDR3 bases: TGTGCCAGCAGCATAAAACCCGGACAGGTTCTCTCTGGGGCCAACGTCCTGACTTTC. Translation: CASSIKPGQVLSGANVLTF.

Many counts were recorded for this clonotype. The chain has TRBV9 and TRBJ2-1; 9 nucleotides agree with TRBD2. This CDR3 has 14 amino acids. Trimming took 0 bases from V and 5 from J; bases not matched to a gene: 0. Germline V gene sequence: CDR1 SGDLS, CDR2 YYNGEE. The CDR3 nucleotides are TGTGCCAGCAGCGTAGAGCGGGGGGACAATGAGCAGTTCTTC. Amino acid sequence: CASSVERGDNEQFF.

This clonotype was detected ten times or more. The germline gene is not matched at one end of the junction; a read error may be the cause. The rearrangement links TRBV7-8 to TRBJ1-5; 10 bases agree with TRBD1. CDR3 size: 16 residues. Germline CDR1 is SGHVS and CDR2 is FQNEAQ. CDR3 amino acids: CANSQWGTGAPQPQHF. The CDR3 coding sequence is TGTGCCAACAGCCAATGGGGGACAGGGGCTCCTCAGCCCCAGCATTTT.

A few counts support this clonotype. CDR3 bases: TGTGCCAGCAGTTTGAGTTTCCTCGAGCAGTACTTC. This sequence encodes CASSLSFLEQYF. The J gene is TRBJ2-7, the V gene TRBV12-3 or TRBV12-4; no clear D. The V gene lost 3 bases and the J gene lost 6 bases, with 9 bases spanning the gap. The CDR3 is 12 residues long.

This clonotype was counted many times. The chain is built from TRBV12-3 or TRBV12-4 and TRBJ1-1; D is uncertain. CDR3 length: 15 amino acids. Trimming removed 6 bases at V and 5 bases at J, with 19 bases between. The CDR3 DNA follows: TGTGCCAGCAGCACAGACCCCGTGGCTGCGACTGAAGCTTTCTTT. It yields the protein CASSTDPVAATEAFF.

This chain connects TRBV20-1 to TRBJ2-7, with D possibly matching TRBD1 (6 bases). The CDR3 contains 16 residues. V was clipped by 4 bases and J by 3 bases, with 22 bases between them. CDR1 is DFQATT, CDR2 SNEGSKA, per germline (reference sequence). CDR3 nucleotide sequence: TGCAGTGCTACCCCAGAGTTCGGGGACACCTACTACGAGCAGTACTTC. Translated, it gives CSATPEFGDTYYEQYF.

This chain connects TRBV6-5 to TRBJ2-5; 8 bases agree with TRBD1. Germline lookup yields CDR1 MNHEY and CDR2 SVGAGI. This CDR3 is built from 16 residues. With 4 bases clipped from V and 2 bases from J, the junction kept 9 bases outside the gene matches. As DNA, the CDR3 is TGTGCCAGCAGTTTCCCGGACAGGGCAGGACAAGAGACCCAGTACTTC. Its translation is CASSFPDRAGQETQYF.

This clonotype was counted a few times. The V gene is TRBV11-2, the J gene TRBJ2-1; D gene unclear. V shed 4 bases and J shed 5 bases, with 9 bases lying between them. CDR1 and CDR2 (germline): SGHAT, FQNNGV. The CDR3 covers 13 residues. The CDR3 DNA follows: TGTGCCAGCAGCTCCCCCGTTAACAATGAGCAGTTCTTC. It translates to CASSSPVNNEQFF. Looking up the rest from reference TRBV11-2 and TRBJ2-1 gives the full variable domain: EAGVAQSPRYKIIEKRQSVAFWCNPISGHATLYWYQQILGQGPKLLIQFQNNGVVDDSQLPKDRFSAERLKGVDSTLKIQPAKLEDSAVYLCASSSPVNNEQFFGPGTRLTVL.

The CDR3 nucleotides are TGTGCCAGCAGTCCGGACAGCTACTATGGCTACACCTTC. As protein: CASSPDSYYGYTF. The V gene is TRBV28, the J gene TRBJ1-2, with D perhaps TRBD1 (6 bases). Trimming pared 5 bases from V and 3 bases from J, leaving 10 bases between. CDR1 MDHEN and CDR2 SYDVKM come from the germline V gene. The CDR3 has 13 residues.

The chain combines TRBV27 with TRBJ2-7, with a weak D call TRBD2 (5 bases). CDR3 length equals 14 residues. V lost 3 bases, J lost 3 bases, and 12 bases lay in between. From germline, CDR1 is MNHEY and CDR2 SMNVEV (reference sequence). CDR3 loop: CASSLGYGLYEQYV. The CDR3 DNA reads TGTGCCAGCAGTTTGGGCTATGGACTCTACGAGCAGTACGTC.